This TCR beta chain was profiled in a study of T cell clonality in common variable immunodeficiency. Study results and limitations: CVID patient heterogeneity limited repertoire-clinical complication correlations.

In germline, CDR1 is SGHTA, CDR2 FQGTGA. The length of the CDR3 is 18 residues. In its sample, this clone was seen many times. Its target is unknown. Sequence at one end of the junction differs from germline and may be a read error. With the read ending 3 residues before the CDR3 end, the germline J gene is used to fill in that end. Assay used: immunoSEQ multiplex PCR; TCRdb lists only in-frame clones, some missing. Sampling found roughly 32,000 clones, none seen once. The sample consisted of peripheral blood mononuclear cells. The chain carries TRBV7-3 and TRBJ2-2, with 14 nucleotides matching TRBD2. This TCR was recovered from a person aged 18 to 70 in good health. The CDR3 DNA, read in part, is TGTGCCAGCAGCCAGCCCGGGACTAGCGGGAGTAGAACCGAGGAG. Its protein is CASSQPGTSGSRTEE. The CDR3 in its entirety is CASSQPGTSGSRTEELFF.